The sequence of this T cell receptor beta chain was determined in a study of cytomegalovirus exposure and HLA in healthy donors. Study conclusions and caveats: Specificity of a few CMV-associated chains for CMV antigens was verified in vitro. Most TCR sequences were rare, but some public TCRs occurred in many donors.

The J segment lost 3 bases and the V segment lost 6 bases, leaving 6 bases of the junction unmatched. Germline CDR1 SGHNT, CDR2 YENEEA. CDR3 length: 14 residues. PCR primers comprised 60 Vbeta and 13 Jbeta primers. Assay: immunoSEQ multiplex PCR; the TCRdb copy retains only in-frame clones and omits some. The sample lists about 250,000 clones, about 93% occurring once. A note on this clone: The antigen is not known.

The genes are TRBV11-3 and TRBJ2-7; 9 bases align to TRBD2. The TCR was taken from a girl between 2 and 10 years old in good health and CMV-seronegative. Sequences were obtained from PBMCs. The CDR3 nucleotides are TGTGCCAGCAGTCGTAGCGGGGGAGACTACGAGCAGTACTTC. It is translated as CASSRSGGDYEQYF. Full variable domain (rest looked up from reference TRBV11-3 and TRBJ2-7): EAGVVQSPRYKIIEKKQPVAFWCNPISGHNTLYWYLQNLGQGPELLIRYENEEAVDDSQLPKDRFSAERLKGVDSTLKIQPAELGDSAVYLCASSRSGGDYEQYFGPGTRLTVT.